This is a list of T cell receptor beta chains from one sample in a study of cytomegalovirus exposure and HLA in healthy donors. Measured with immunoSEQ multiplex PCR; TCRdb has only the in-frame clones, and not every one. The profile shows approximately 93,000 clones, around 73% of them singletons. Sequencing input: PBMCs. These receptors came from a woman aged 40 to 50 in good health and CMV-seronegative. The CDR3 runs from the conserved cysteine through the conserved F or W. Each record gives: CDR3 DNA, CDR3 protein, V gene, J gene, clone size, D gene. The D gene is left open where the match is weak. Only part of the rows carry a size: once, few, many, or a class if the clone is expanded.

DNA: TGCGCCAGCAGCTCTACAGCTTCTGGGGCCAACGTCCTGACTTTC
CDR3: CASSSTASGANVLTF
V: TRBV5-1
J: TRBJ2-6
size: -
D: -

DNA: TGTGCCAGCAGGTTGAATCTAAACACTGAAGCTTTCTTT
CDR3: CASRLNLNTEAFF
V: TRBV28
J: TRBJ1-1
size: -
D: -

DNA: TGTGCCAGCTCACCACAGGGGTCCGGTCAGCCCCAGCATTTT
CDR3: CASSPQGSGQPQHF
V: TRBV18
J: TRBJ1-5
size: -
D: -

DNA: TGCAGCGTCGCTGGGACTAGTATCGGGGAGCTGTTTTTT
CDR3: CSVAGTSIGELFF
V: TRBV29-1
J: TRBJ2-2
size: -
D: TRBD2

DNA: TGCGCCAGCAGCTTGGCTGGGACTAGCGGGAGGCAAGAGCAGTACTTC
CDR3: CASSLAGTSGRQEQYF
V: TRBV5-1
J: TRBJ2-7
size: -
D: TRBD2

DNA: TGTGCCAGCAGCGTATCCACAGTCTCTGGAAACACCATATATTTT
CDR3: CASSVSTVSGNTIYF
V: TRBV9
J: TRBJ1-3
size: -
D: -

DNA: TGTGCCAGCAGCTTAGGGACTAGCACAGATACGCAGTATTTT
CDR3: CASSLGTSTDTQYF
V: TRBV7-9
J: TRBJ2-3
size: once
D: -

DNA: TGTGCCAGCAGCCCCGGGACTACGGTTAGCGAGCAGTACTTC
CDR3: CASSPGTTVSEQYF
V: TRBV14
J: TRBJ2-7
size: few
D: TRBD2

DNA: TGCGCCAGCAGCCAACAAAATACGGGTAGCTACGAGCAGTACTTC
CDR3: CASSQQNTGSYEQYF
V: TRBV4-3
J: TRBJ2-7
size: few
D: -

DNA: TGTGCCACCAGCAGAGACCCCACAGGGGCTAATGAGCAGTTCTTC
CDR3: CATSRDPTGANEQFF
V: TRBV15
J: TRBJ2-1
size: few
D: TRBD1

DNA: TGTGCCATCAGTGAGGGGCAGTCGTGGGAGACCCAGTACTTC
CDR3: CAISEGQSWETQYF
V: TRBV10-3
J: TRBJ2-5
size: -
D: -

DNA: TGTGCCAGCAGTTTTGCCGAGAATGATGAAGCTTTCTTT
CDR3: CASSFAENDEAFF
V: TRBV6-1
J: TRBJ1-1
size: -
D: -

DNA: TGTGCCAGCAGGCGAAAACAGGGAAAGAACACTGAAGCTTTCTTT
CDR3: CASRRKQGKNTEAFF
V: TRBV7-2
J: TRBJ1-1
size: -
D: -

DNA: TGTGCCTGGAGTGCTAGCGGGGGCTACGAGCAGTACTTC
CDR3: CAWSASGGYEQYF
V: TRBV30
J: TRBJ2-7
size: few
D: TRBD2

DNA: TGTGCTAGTGGTTTGGTACCGGGGACAGGGGGGATTAGCAATCAGCCCCAGCATTTT
CDR3: CASGLVPGTGGISNQPQHF
V: TRBV12-5
J: TRBJ1-5
size: -
D: TRBD1

DNA: TGTGCCAGCAGTCTCCACCAAGACAGGGGGGGTGCTTTCTTT
CDR3: CASSLHQDRGGAFF
V: TRBV28
J: TRBJ1-1
size: few
D: TRBD1

DNA: TGTGCCAGCAGTTTATGGGGCAGCAATCAGCCCCAGCATTTT
CDR3: CASSLWGSNQPQHF
V: TRBV28
J: TRBJ1-5
size: -
D: -

DNA: TGTGCCAGCAGAACACAGGGTAATGAAAAACTGTTTTTT
CDR3: CASRTQGNEKLFF
V: TRBV7-9
J: TRBJ1-4
size: -
D: -

DNA: TGTGCCAGCAGTTACCCGGAGCTAGCGGGAATCGATACGCAGTATTTT
CDR3: CASSYPELAGIDTQYF
V: TRBV6-6
J: TRBJ2-3
size: once
D: TRBD2

DNA: TGTGCCATCGGGCCTGGCCGCTATGGCTACACCTTC
CDR3: CAIGPGRYGYTF
V: TRBV10-3
J: TRBJ1-2
size: few
D: -

DNA: TGCGCCAGCAGCTTGACTAGCGGGAGCGGAGAGACCCAGTACTTC
CDR3: CASSLTSGSGETQYF
V: TRBV5-1
J: TRBJ2-5
size: -
D: TRBD2

DNA: TGTGCCAGCAGCTTTTCAGGGGGAACGTCCTACGAGCAGTACTTC
CDR3: CASSFSGGTSYEQYF
V: TRBV7-6
J: TRBJ2-7
size: -
D: TRBD1

DNA: TGTGCCAGCAGCGTAGCGTCCGGGACAGGTCGCATGAACACTGAAGCTTTCTTT
CDR3: CASSVASGTGRMNTEAFF
V: TRBV9
J: TRBJ1-1
size: -
D: TRBD1

DNA: TGTGCCAGCACCCCGGCCCGGCCGGGGGAGAGAGAGACCCAGTACTTC
CDR3: CASTPARPGERETQYF
V: TRBV14
J: TRBJ2-5
size: -
D: -

DNA: TGTGCCAGTAGTATCTCACTAGCGGGATCGTCCTACAATGAGCAGTTCTTC
CDR3: CASSISLAGSSYNEQFF
V: TRBV19
J: TRBJ2-1
size: once
D: TRBD2

DNA: TGCGCCAGCAGCTGGGCTAGCGGAGGCCCCTACGAGCAGTACTTC
CDR3: CASSWASGGPYEQYF
V: TRBV5-1
J: TRBJ2-7
size: -
D: TRBD2

DNA: TGTGCCAGCAGCGTAGCTATGGCGGGAGAAGGCGAGCAGTACTTC
CDR3: CASSVAMAGEGEQYF
V: TRBV9
J: TRBJ2-7
size: -
D: TRBD2

DNA: TGTGCCAGCAGCTCAGGCAGGACCTACGAGCAGTACTTC
CDR3: CASSSGRTYEQYF
V: TRBV5-6
J: TRBJ2-7
size: -
D: -

DNA: TGTGCCAGCAGTGGTGGTAGCGGGAGAAGGACCGGGGAGCTGTTTTTT
CDR3: CASSGGSGRRTGELFF
V: TRBV2
J: TRBJ2-2
size: -
D: TRBD2

DNA: TGCGCCAGCAGCCAAGAAAATAGGGGACAGGACGAGCAGTACTTC
CDR3: CASSQENRGQDEQYF
V: TRBV4-3
J: TRBJ2-7
size: -
D: TRBD1

DNA: TGTGCCTGGAGACTCAACACTGAAGCTTTCTTT
CDR3: CAWRLNTEAFF
V: TRBV30
J: TRBJ1-1
size: -
D: -

DNA: TGTGCCAGCAGTTTAGGCAGGGGGCGCGTCTATGGCTACACCTTC
CDR3: CASSLGRGRVYGYTF
V: TRBV28
J: TRBJ1-2
size: -
D: TRBD1

DNA: TGTGCCAGCAGCCGTGCTCACGAGCAGTACTTC
CDR3: CASSRAHEQYF
V: TRBV7-9
J: TRBJ2-7
size: -
D: -

DNA: TGTGCCAGCAGGCAGAGGGGCAATCAGCCCCAGCATTTT
CDR3: CASRQRGNQPQHF
V: TRBV6-1
J: TRBJ1-5
size: -
D: -

DNA: TGTGCCAGCAGCCCACCTAGAAATCCATGGTTACTGTTTTTT
CDR3: CASSPPRNPWLLFF
V: TRBV4-2
J: TRBJ1-4
size: -
D: -

DNA: TGTGCCAGCAGTCCCCAGGGACTAGCGGGGTGGAATGAGCAGTTCTTC
CDR3: CASSPQGLAGWNEQFF
V: TRBV28
J: TRBJ2-1
size: -
D: TRBD2

DNA: TGTGCCAGCAGCTTAGCGCACAGACCTGAAGCTTTCTTT
CDR3: CASSLAHRPEAFF
V: TRBV7-2
J: TRBJ1-1
size: -
D: -

DNA: TGTGCCAGCTCACCAATCCGGACTAGCGGGTCTTACGAGCAGTACTTC
CDR3: CASSPIRTSGSYEQYF
V: TRBV18
J: TRBJ2-7
size: -
D: TRBD2

DNA: TGTGCCAGCAGTTTTTACAGGGGGCAAGGGACCCAGTACTTC
CDR3: CASSFYRGQGTQYF
V: TRBV6-6
J: TRBJ2-5
size: once
D: TRBD1

DNA: TGTGCCAGCAGTTATTCATTTCAGCCCCAGCATTTT
CDR3: CASSYSFQPQHF
V: TRBV6-6
J: TRBJ1-5
size: -
D: -

DNA: TGTGCCAGTAGTGACACAGGGGGTTATCAGCCCCAGCATTTT
CDR3: CASSDTGGYQPQHF
V: TRBV19
J: TRBJ1-5
size: -
D: TRBD1

DNA: TGCGCCAGCAGCTTGGGGTCTAGCGGGATCCCCGTGGGGAATGAGCAGTTCTTC
CDR3: CASSLGSSGIPVGNEQFF
V: TRBV5-1
J: TRBJ2-1
size: once
D: TRBD2

DNA: TGTGCCAGTAGTATTATCGGGACAGGGAGAAACACCATATATTTT
CDR3: CASSIIGTGRNTIYF
V: TRBV19
J: TRBJ1-3
size: -
D: TRBD1

DNA: TGCGCCAGCAGTAAACTAGCGGGAGCCTACGAGCAGTACTTC
CDR3: CASSKLAGAYEQYF
V: TRBV5-1
J: TRBJ2-7
size: few
D: TRBD2

DNA: TGTGCCAGCAGTGCCCGGACTACCACAGATACGCAGTATTTT
CDR3: CASSARTTTDTQYF
V: TRBV6-1
J: TRBJ2-3
size: -
D: -

DNA: TGCAGCGTTGATCAGGGGGCGCGGGGCTACACCTTC
CDR3: CSVDQGARGYTF
V: TRBV29-1
J: TRBJ1-2
size: -
D: TRBD1

DNA: TGTGCCAGCAGTTTTAATGGGGGGGGCACTGAAGCTTTCTTT
CDR3: CASSFNGGGTEAFF
V: TRBV27
J: TRBJ1-1
size: -
D: -

DNA: TGCAGCACCCGGGACAGGGCAAGACAGACCCAGTACTTC
CDR3: CSTRDRARQTQYF
V: TRBV29-1
J: TRBJ2-5
size: -
D: TRBD1

DNA: TGTGCCAGCAGTTTGTCGGGGAGCAATCAGCCCCAGCATTTT
CDR3: CASSLSGSNQPQHF
V: TRBV27
J: TRBJ1-5
size: -
D: -

DNA: TGCGCCAGCAGCTTGTGGGACAGGGGTTCTTGGAGTGACGAGCAGTACTTC
CDR3: CASSLWDRGSWSDEQYF
V: TRBV5-1
J: TRBJ2-7
size: few
D: TRBD1

DNA: TGTGCCAGCAGTTTAGCAGGGACTGAAGCTTTCTTT
CDR3: CASSLAGTEAFF
V: TRBV27
J: TRBJ1-1
size: -
D: -

DNA: TGTGCCAGCAGCTTAGCCAACCCGGGACAGATCTACGAGCAGTACTTC
CDR3: CASSLANPGQIYEQYF
V: TRBV11-2
J: TRBJ2-7
size: -
D: TRBD1

DNA: TGTGCCAGCAGCCAAGAAGCGGAAATAGCGGGCTACACCTTC
CDR3: CASSQEAEIAGYTF
V: TRBV14
J: TRBJ1-2
size: -
D: -

DNA: TGCGCCAGCAGCAACCGGGAGGGCCGGGAGACCCAGTACTTC
CDR3: CASSNREGRETQYF
V: TRBV5-1
J: TRBJ2-5
size: -
D: TRBD2

DNA: TGTGCCAGCAGCTTTTATTCGCCGGGAAACTATGGCTACACCTTC
CDR3: CASSFYSPGNYGYTF
V: TRBV7-2
J: TRBJ1-2
size: -
D: -